The 3 T cell receptor beta chains listed next were all sequenced from one sample in a study of blood T cell repertoires in COVID-19. TCRdb's copy holds only in-frame clones and misses some; the assay was immunoSEQ multiplex PCR. In the table there are some 61,000 clones, 70% to 90% of which are singletons. The sample consisted of peripheral blood. Every receptor here comes from a man in his sixties with acute or convalescent COVID-19.

The V gene is TRBV5-8, the J gene TRBJ1-5; 7 nucleotides agree with TRBD1. Per germline, CDR1 SGHTS and CDR2 YDEGEE. J was trimmed by 0 bases and V by 4 bases; bases with no gene match: 4. The CDR3 has 15 residues. The CDR3 coding sequence is TGTGCCAGCAGCGGGGGACAGTATAGCAATCAGCCCCAGCATTTT. The encoded protein is CASSGGQYSNQPQHF.

The chain has TRBV3-1 (or the pseudogene TRBV3-2) and TRBJ2-7; 7 bases map to TRBD2. The germline gives CDR1 LGHDT, CDR2 YNNKEL (reference sequence). The trim removed 1 base at V and 0 bases at J, leaving 9 bases unmatched. The CDR3 covers 17 residues. DNA for the CDR3: TGTGCCAGCAGCCAAGGGCCTTGGACTAGTTCCTCCTACGAGCAGTACTTC. Translated, it gives CASSQGPWTSSSYEQYF.

The chain is built from TRBV6-6 and TRBJ2-7, with 8 nucleotides matching TRBD1. V dropped 3 bases and J dropped 4; count of bases not matched to a gene: 5. Germline CDR1 MNHNY, CDR2 SVGAGI (reference sequence). The CDR3 is made up of 14 amino acids. CDR3: CASSYSGGGYEQYF. CDR3 nucleotides: TGTGCCAGCAGTTATTCAGGGGGCGGGTACGAGCAGTACTTC.